What follows are 24 T cell receptor beta chains derived from one specimen sequenced in a study of T cells in Graves' hyperthyroidism and ophthalmopathy (dated by TCRdb to about 2019). Libraries were prepared through multiplex PCR. Sequencing instrument: Illumina HiSeq 2000. The TCR beta CDR3 regions were amplified from the RNA transcripts. The first round of RT-PCR for the TCR CDR3 was performed with the HTBI primer set and the Qiagen OneStep RT-PCR kit. TCRdb cleaned the public reads at Q25 with fastp, built clones with MiXCR and kept in-frame beta chains. Rows with a matching CDR3 protein are joined into one entry that keeps the most common DNA and genes. For this sample the table gives about 640,000 distinct CDR3 sequences, of which roughly 20% were detected only once. 30% to 40% of the sample goes to the ten largest clones. Sequenced input: blood. All receptors come from a man aged 25 to 40 with Graves' ophthalmopathy.

This clonotype was detected ten times or more. The chain has TRBV3-1 and TRBJ2-1; tentatively, D is TRBD2 (5 bases). The CDR3 spans 14 residues. The V end lost 1 base, the J end lost 10 bases, and 14 bases lay between the germline ends. Germline lookup yields CDR1 LGHDT and CDR2 YNNKEL (reference sequence). CDR3 nucleotides: TGTGCCAGCAGCCAAGGCCAGGTCGGGGTCGAGCAGTTCTTC. Protein sequence: CASSQGQVGVEQFF.

V is TRBV4-1 and J is TRBJ2-1, with D unresolved. CDR3 size: 18 residues. V was clipped by 3 bases and J by 3 bases, with 21 bases between them. Per the germline V gene, CDR1 is MGHRA and CDR2 is YSYEKL. The CDR3 coding sequence is TGCGCCAGCAGCCAGTCGAAAAACTTAGGCGGATACTACAATGAGCAGTTCTTC. Translation: CASSQSKNLGGYYNEQFF.

This clonotype was observed a few times. The chain employs TRBV27 and TRBJ2-1; 9 bases fit TRBD1. With V trimmed by 4 bases and J by 0 bases, 19 bases remained unmatched. The CDR3 totals 21 residues. Germline values: CDR1 MNHEY, CDR2 SMNVEV (reference sequence). The CDR3 nucleotides read TGTGCCAGCAGTTCCCCACAGACAGGGGGTGGTGGCGGGGGCTCCTACAATGAGCAGTTCTTC. Protein sequence: CASSSPQTGGGGGGSYNEQFF.

This clonotype was recorded at least ten times. V is TRBV28 and J is TRBJ1-1; 10 bases fit TRBD1. This CDR3 is 13 amino acids long. Germline V CDR1 and CDR2: MDHEN, SYDVKM. V shed 6 bases and J 4 bases; nucleotides not matched to a gene: 2. The CDR3 here is CASSRQGATEAFF. CDR3 in DNA: TGTGCCAGCAGCCGACAGGGGGCCACTGAAGCTTTCTTT.

The table lists this clonotype with a few counts. The chain joins TRBV27 to TRBJ1-2; a possible D gene is TRBD1 (5 bases). The CDR3 totals 15 residues. CDR1 and CDR2 (germline): MNHEY, SMNVEV (reference sequence). Trimming stripped 4 bases from V and 8 bases from J, with 20 bases between. The CDR3 region is CASSSLGGVEGGYTF. The DNA of the CDR3 is TGTGCCAGCAGTTCCCTGGGGGGGGTTGAGGGAGGCTACACCTTC.

The V gene is TRBV2, the J gene TRBJ1-5, with no clear D. CDR3 size: 13 residues. Germline CDR1 and CDR2: SNHLY and FYNNEI. V lost 3 bases, J lost 2 bases, and 5 bases lay in between. The DNA of the CDR3 is TGTGCCAGCAGTGAGATTGGCAATCAGCCCCAGCATTTT. Encoded protein: CASSEIGNQPQHF. Filled out from reference TRBV2 and TRBJ1-5, the complete variable domain reads EPEVTQTPSHQVTQMGQEVILRCVPISNHLYFYWYRQILGQKVEFLVSFYNNEISEKSEIFDDQFSVERPDGSNFTLKIRSTKLEDSAMYFCASSEIGNQPQHFGDGTRLSIL.

V and J are TRBV20-1 and TRBJ2-7; D is possibly TRBD1 (6 bases). The V and J ends lost 6 bases and 3 bases respectively, with 12 bases between them. This CDR3 contains 12 residues. Germline loops: CDR1 DFQATT, CDR2 SNEGSKA (reference sequence). The CDR3 loop is CSAHREDYEQYF. CDR3 nucleotide sequence: TGCAGTGCCCACAGGGAAGACTACGAGCAGTACTTC.

This clonotype was observed many times. In DNA form, the CDR3 reads TGTGCCAGCAGCCATCGATCAGGGGATGCAGATACGCAGTATTTT. Amino acids: CASSHRSGDADTQYF. The chain recombines TRBV3-1 with TRBJ2-3; tentative D call: TRBD1 (6 bases). Germline-derived CDR1 and CDR2 are LGHDT and YNNKEL (reference sequence). Trimming shortened V by 3 bases and J by 4 bases, and 14 bases separated the two germline ends. The CDR3 has 15 residues.

This clonotype was detected only a few times. The chain has TRBV19 and TRBJ2-2; TRBD2 matches at 12 bases. J lost 3 bases, V lost 9 bases, and 2 bases had no gene match. In germline, CDR1 is LNHDA, CDR2 SQIVND (reference sequence). The CDR3 contains 14 residues. The CDR3 bases are TGTGCCAGCGGACTAGCGGGGTACACCGGGGAGCTGTTTTTT. Amino acids: CASGLAGYTGELFF.

This clonotype was seen a handful of times. This chain connects TRBV6-1 to TRBJ2-1; TRBD1 matches 9 bases. This CDR3 contains 14 residues. The ends lost 7 bases at V and 7 bases at J; junction bases unmatched: 8. Germline V gene data show CDR1 as MNHNS and CDR2 as SASEGT. This CDR3 is CASTPGQGLNEQFF. The CDR3 bases are TGTGCCAGCACCCCGGGACAGGGTTTGAATGAGCAGTTCTTC.

This clonotype has at least ten counts. The V gene is TRBV6-5, the J gene TRBJ1-5; D remains ambiguous. V lost 2 bases to trimming and J lost 5 bases, with 4 bases between them. This CDR3 contains 12 residues. Germline V gene data show CDR1 as MNHEY and CDR2 as SVGAGI. The CDR3 here is CASSYLYQPQHF. DNA of the CDR3: TGTGCCAGCAGTTACCTTTATCAGCCCCAGCATTTT.

The sample holds a few counts of this clonotype. The chain uses TRBV30 and TRBJ2-7; D call uncertain. Germline CDR1 GTSNPN, CDR2 SVGIG (reference sequence). CDR3 length: 13 residues. V lost 3 bases, J lost 0 bases, and 9 bases lay in between. The chain's CDR3 is CAWSGRSSYEQYF. In DNA, the CDR3 is TGTGCCTGGAGCGGCCGTAGCTCCTACGAGCAGTACTTC. Together with reference TRBV30 and TRBJ2-7, the CDR3 gives the full variable domain: SQTIHQWPATLVQPVGSPLSLECTVEGTSNPNLYWYRQAAGRGLQLLFYSVGIGQISSEVPQNLSASRPQDRQFILSSKKLLLSDSGFYLCAWSGRSSYEQYFGPGTRLTVT.

The genes are TRBV6-1 and TRBJ1-1, with 7 bases matching TRBD1. With V trimmed by 5 bases and J by 4 bases, 7 bases remained unmatched. Germline V lookup: CDR1 MNHNS, CDR2 SASEGT. This CDR3 contains 14 residues. The CDR3, as DNA: TGTGCCAGCAGTCGACAGGGCCCTTCCACTGAAGCTTTCTTT. Protein sequence: CASSRQGPSTEAFF.

This chain connects TRBV7-8 to TRBJ2-5; tentative D call: TRBD2 (6 bases). The CDR3 spans 14 residues. Germline loops: CDR1 SGHVS, CDR2 FQNEAQ. The V gene lost 5 bases and the J gene lost 2 bases, with 12 bases spanning the gap. The CDR3 here is CASSPDGGQETQYF. The CDR3 DNA follows: TGTGCCAGCAGCCCTGATGGGGGGCAAGAGACCCAGTACTTC.

This clonotype was observed at least ten times. The chain is built from TRBV11-2 and TRBJ1-2; D unresolved. Looked up from germline, CDR1 is SGHAT and CDR2 is FQNNGV. With 1 base removed from V and 3 bases from J, the gap between germline ends came to 9 bases. The CDR3 contains 14 residues. CDR3 nucleotides: TGTGCCAGCAGCTTAGGATCAGGATACTATGGCTACACCTTC. Protein sequence: CASSLGSGYYGYTF.

This clonotype was seen a handful of times. J is TRBJ2-1 and V is TRBV20-1, with 9 bases identical to TRBD2. Trimming at V came to 5 bases and at J to 2 bases, leaving 4 bases not matched to a gene. CDR3 length: 14 amino acids. CDR1 is DFQATT, CDR2 SNEGSKA, per germline (reference sequence). In DNA form, the CDR3 reads TGCAGTGCTCGCAGCGGGAGGACCTACAATGAGCAGTTCTTC. This encodes CSARSGRTYNEQFF.

V is TRBV29-1 and J is TRBJ2-2; D remains unclear. V lost 3 bases and J 4 bases, leaving 12 bases between the germline ends. Germline CDR1 and CDR2: SQVTM and ANQGSEA. The CDR3 extends over 14 amino acids. The CDR3 DNA reads TGCAGCGTTGATTGGGGTGTGAGCACCGGGGAGCTGTTTTTT. Its translation is CSVDWGVSTGELFF.

J is TRBJ2-7 and V is TRBV6-1; no reliable D call. Per germline, CDR1 MNHNS and CDR2 SASEGT. The CDR3 loop spans 13 amino acids. V gave up 7 bases and J gave up 2 bases, with 12 bases separating them. CDR3 bases: TGTGCCAGCACAGGTACAAAAACCTACGAGCAGTACTTC. Translating it yields CASTGTKTYEQYF.

This clonotype was seen a handful of times. The gene calls are TRBV6-1 and TRBJ1-6, with D maybe TRBD1 (6 bases). Trimming removed 6 bases at V and 10 bases at J, with 19 bases between. This CDR3 is 15 amino acids long. Germline assignment: CDR1 MNHNS and CDR2 SASEGT. CDR3 DNA: TGTGCCAGCAGCATGACAGGCATTGAAACCTCACCCCTCCACTTT. Protein: CASSMTGIETSPLHF.

This clonotype was seen at least ten times. This rearrangement joins TRBV28 to TRBJ2-2, with TRBD2 identical over 11 bases. V shed 6 bases, J shed 9 bases, and the junction held 12 bases outside the gene matches. The CDR3 runs 16 residues. Germline V gives CDR1 MDHEN, CDR2 SYDVKM. The CDR3 sequence is CASSRLGSGRVRELFF. The CDR3 region has the DNA TGTGCCAGCAGCCGGCTTGGTAGCGGGAGGGTCCGGGAGCTGTTTTTT.

The gene calls are TRBV19 and TRBJ1-5; D is perhaps TRBD1 (5 bases). CDR1 is LNHDA and CDR2 is SQIVND in the germline V gene (reference sequence). V dropped 8 bases and J dropped 7 bases, with 15 bases sitting between them. The CDR3 loop spans 13 amino acids. The CDR3 here is CASRLLGRQPQHF. The CDR3 region has the DNA TGTGCCAGTCGGTTGTTGGGGCGCCAGCCCCAGCATTTT.

This clonotype was seen ten or more times. V usage is TRBV27 and J usage is TRBJ2-1; TRBD1 agrees at 7 bases. J lost 8 bases, V lost 5 bases, and 12 bases had no gene match. The CDR3 extends over 15 amino acids. Germline CDR1 is MNHEY and CDR2 is SMNVEV (reference sequence). CDR3 protein: CASSPGAWQGDEQFF. The CDR3 nucleotides read TGTGCCAGCAGTCCTGGGGCATGGCAGGGGGATGAGCAGTTCTTC.

Note on this clonotype: The junction departs from germline at one end; a sequencing error may be responsible. The chain has TRBV12-3 or TRBV12-4 and TRBJ1-3; 7 bases line up with TRBD1. The CDR3 runs 16 residues. The CDR3 loop reads CASSPFGTASGDTIYF. The CDR3 coding sequence is TGTGCCAGCAGTCCTTTTGGGACAGCATCTGGAGACACCATATATTTT.

This chain joins TRBV7-3 and TRBJ2-2; no clear D gene. The CDR3 length is 16 residues. Germline loops: CDR1 SGHTA, CDR2 FQGTGA. Trimming removed 3 bases from V and 4 bases from J, with 15 bases in between. CDR3 region: CASSFGDGSGTGELFF. In DNA form, the CDR3 reads TGTGCCAGCAGCTTTGGAGATGGTTCCGGCACCGGGGAGCTGTTTTTT.